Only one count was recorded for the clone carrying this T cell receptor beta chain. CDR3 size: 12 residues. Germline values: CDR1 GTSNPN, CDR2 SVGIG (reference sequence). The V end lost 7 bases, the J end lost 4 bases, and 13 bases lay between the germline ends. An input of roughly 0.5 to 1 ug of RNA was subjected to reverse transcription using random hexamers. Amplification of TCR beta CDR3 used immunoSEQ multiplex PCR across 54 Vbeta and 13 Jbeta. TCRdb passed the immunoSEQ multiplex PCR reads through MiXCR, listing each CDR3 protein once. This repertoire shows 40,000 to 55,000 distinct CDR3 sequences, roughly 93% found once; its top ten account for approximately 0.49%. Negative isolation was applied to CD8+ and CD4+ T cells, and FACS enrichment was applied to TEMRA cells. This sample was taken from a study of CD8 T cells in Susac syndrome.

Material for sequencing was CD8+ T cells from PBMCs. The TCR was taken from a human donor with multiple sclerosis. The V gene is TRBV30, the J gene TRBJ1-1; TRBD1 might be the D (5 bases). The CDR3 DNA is TGTGCCTTACTCGGGGCGAGCACTGAAGCTTTCTTT. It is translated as CALLGASTEAFF.